This T cell receptor (beta chain) was captured by sequencing in a study of beta chain features in type 1 diabetes. Study-wide results and caveats: The analysis here could not establish whether HLA type shapes TCRB rearrangement. Researchers report that Type 1 diabetes patients had moderately but significantly shorter TCRB CDR3s across all four CD4+ subsets. VDJ junctions from type 1 diabetes patients carried fewer insertions and larger deletions.

Based on CD45RO/CCR7/CD25/CD127/CD95/CD27, CD4+ regulatory, stem cell-like memory, naive and central memory cells were sorted. About this clone itself: Its antigen is currently unknown.

The entirety of the isolated RNA underwent reverse transcription, so expressed TCRB transcripts were sequenced. The average output of naive, central memory and regulatory T cell samples was approximately 3.6 million reads. Clones were sequenced by immunoSEQ multiplex PCR, and TCRdb holds only the in-frame ones, with some missing. The sample includes some 150,000 clones, roughly 9% of them seen just once. CDR1 LNHDA and CDR2 SQIVND come from the germline V gene (reference sequence). This CDR3 region has 16 residues. The V and J ends lost 8 bases and 3 bases, in that order; junction bases with no gene match: 6.

The specimen was central memory CD4+ T cells from blood. The clonotype comes from a woman aged 25 to 45 with type 1 diabetes. The rearrangement joins TRBV19 to TRBJ2-1; 14 bases align to TRBD2. The CDR3 nucleotides read TGTGCCAGTCGCGGACTAGCGGGAGGAAACTACAATGAGCAGTTCTTC. It translates to CASRGLAGGNYNEQFF.